This T cell receptor beta chain came from a study of T cell responses to AZD1222 COVID-19 vaccine. V was clipped by 6 bases and J by 4 bases, with 11 bases between them. The CDR3 is made up of 13 amino acids. Clones were read by immunoSEQ multiplex PCR, and TCRdb kept only the in-frame ones, dropping some. The data show some 120,000 clones, 80% to 95% seen once. The receptor's source is an adult in good health. Material: peripheral blood, obtained on day 0 of AZD1222 vaccination. V usage is TRBV12-3 or TRBV12-4 and J usage is TRBJ2-3; D is ambiguous. The CDR3 DNA follows: TGTGCCAGCAGCTTCAGACACGCAGATACGCAGTATTTT. Translated, it gives CASSFRHADTQYF.